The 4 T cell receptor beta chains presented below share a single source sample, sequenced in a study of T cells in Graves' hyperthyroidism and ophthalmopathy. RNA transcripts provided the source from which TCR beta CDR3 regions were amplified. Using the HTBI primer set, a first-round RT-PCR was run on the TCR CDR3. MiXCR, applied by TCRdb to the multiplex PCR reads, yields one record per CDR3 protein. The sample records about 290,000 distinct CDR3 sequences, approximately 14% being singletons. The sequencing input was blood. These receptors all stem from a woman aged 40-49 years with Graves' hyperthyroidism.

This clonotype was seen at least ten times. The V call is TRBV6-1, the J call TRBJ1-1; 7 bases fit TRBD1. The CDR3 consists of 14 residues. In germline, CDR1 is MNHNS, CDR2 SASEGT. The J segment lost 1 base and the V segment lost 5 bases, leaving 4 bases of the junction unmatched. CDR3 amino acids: CASSTGVGNTEAFF. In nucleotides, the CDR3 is TGTGCCAGCAGTACAGGGGTTGGGAACACTGAAGCTTTCTTT.

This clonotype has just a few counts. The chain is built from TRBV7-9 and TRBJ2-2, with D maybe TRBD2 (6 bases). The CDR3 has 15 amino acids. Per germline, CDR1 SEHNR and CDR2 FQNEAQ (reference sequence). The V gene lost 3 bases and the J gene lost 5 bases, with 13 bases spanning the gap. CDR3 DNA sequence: TGTGCCAGCAGCTTCGGGCTTCGGGGGACCGGGGAGCTGTTTTTT. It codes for CASSFGLRGTGELFF.

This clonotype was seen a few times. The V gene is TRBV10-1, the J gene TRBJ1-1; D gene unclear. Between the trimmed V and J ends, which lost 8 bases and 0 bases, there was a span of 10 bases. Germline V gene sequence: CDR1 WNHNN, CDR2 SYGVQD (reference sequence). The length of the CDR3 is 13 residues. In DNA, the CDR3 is TGCGCCAGCTCCTCGACAATGAACACTGAAGCTTTCTTT. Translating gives CASSSTMNTEAFF.

CDR3 region: CASSFLVGAASNYGYTF. CDR3 bases: TGTGCCAGCAGCTTTCTCGTGGGCGCGGCTTCCAACTATGGCTACACCTTC. The rearrangement uses TRBV7-2 and TRBJ1-2; D is unclear. Trimming took off 3 bases at V and 2 bases at J, with 19 bases between the two ends. Germline V gene sequence: CDR1 SGHTA, CDR2 FQGNSA. The CDR3 runs 17 residues.